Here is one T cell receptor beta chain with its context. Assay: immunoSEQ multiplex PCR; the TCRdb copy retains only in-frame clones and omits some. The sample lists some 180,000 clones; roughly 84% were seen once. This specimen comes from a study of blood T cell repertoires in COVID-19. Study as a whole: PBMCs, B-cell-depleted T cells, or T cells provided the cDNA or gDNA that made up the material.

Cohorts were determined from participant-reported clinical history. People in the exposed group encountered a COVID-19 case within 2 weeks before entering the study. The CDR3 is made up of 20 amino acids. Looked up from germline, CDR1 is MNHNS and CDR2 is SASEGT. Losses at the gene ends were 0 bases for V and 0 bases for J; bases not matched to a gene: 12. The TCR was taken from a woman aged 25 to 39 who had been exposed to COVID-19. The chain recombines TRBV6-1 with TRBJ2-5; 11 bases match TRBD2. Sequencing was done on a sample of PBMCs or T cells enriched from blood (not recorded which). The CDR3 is CASSEALRTSGGSYQETQYF. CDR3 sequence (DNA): TGTGCCAGCAGTGAAGCGCTTCGAACTAGCGGGGGTTCGTACCAAGAGACCCAGTACTTC.